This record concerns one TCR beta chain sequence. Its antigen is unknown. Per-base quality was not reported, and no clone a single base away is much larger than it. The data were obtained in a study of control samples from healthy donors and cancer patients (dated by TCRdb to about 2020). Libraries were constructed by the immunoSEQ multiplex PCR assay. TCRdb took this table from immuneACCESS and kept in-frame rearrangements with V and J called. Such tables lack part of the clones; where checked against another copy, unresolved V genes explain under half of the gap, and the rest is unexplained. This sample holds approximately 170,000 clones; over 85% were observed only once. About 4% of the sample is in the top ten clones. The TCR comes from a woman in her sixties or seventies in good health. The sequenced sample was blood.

The CDR3 in this case is CASSYQVPGATEAFF. The DNA sequence is as follows: TGTGCCAGCAGTTACCAGGTCCCGGGAGCGACTGAAGCTTTCTTT. The sequence joins TRBV6-5 to TRBJ1-1, with no D gene named confidently. Trimming removed 2 bases from V and 5 bases from J, leaving 15 bases between the germline ends. Sequences MNHEY (CDR1) and SVGAGI (CDR2) are obtained from the germline V gene. From its cysteine to its phenylalanine, the CDR3 spans 15 amino acids. The only DNA kept is the CDR3, 45 bases in frame from the first base.